The present T cell receptor beta chain was sequenced within a study of blood T cell repertoires in COVID-19. Study-wide context: Sample material is recorded as cDNA or gDNA derived from T cells, B-cell-depleted T cells, or PBMCs.

This CDR3 spans 13 amino acids. The V gene lost 2 bases and the J gene lost 1 base, with 2 bases spanning the gap. Germline loops: CDR1 SGHDN, CDR2 FVKESK. The assay was immunoSEQ multiplex PCR, and TCRdb's table has in-frame clones only and misses some. The table records just over 250,000 clones, about 81% of them present only once. This clone occurred a few times. The clonotype was recovered from a young man with acute COVID-19. The chain joins TRBV14 to TRBJ2-2, with D hard to call. Material for sequencing was PBMCs or T cells enriched from blood (not recorded which). The CDR3 DNA reads as TGTGCCAGCAGCCAACAGAACACCGGGGAGCTGTTTTTT. Translation gives CASSQQNTGELFF.